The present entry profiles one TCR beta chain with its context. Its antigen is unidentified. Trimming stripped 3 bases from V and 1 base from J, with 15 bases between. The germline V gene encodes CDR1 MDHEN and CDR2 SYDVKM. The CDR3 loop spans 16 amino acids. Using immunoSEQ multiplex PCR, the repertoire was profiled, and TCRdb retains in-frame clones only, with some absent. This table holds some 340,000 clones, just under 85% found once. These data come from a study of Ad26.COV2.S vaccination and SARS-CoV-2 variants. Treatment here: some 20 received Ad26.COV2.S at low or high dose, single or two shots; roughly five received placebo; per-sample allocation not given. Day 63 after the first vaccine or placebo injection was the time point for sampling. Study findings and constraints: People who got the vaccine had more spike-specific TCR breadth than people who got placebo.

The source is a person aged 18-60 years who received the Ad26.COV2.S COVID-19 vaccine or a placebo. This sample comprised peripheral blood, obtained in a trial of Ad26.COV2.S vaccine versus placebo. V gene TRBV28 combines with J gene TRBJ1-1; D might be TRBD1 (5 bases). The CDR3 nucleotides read TGTGCCAGCAGTTTTCCTTATGCTGACAGGAACACTGAAGCTTTCTTT. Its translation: CASSFPYADRNTEAFF.